The present TCR beta chain was sequenced within a study of OX40 agonist ivuxolimab in advanced cancers. About the research overall: Dose-escalation patients' cancers were hepatocellular carcinoma, melanoma, renal cell or head and neck cancer.

The CDR3 sequence is 14 residues long. From germline, CDR1 is LNHNV and CDR2 YYDKDF (reference sequence). V lost 4 bases, J lost 7 bases, and 6 bases stayed unmatched. Libraries were prepared by immunoSEQ multiplex PCR; TCRdb keeps only in-frame clonotypes and omits some of them. Among approximately 6,300 clones listed, roughly four fifths were seen once. Concerning this clone: Its antigen is not identified.

Overall study findings and caveats: Among the least clonally expanded were partial responders at 0.1-3.0 mg/kg.

The sequencing used CD4+ or CD8+ T cells sorted from blood, collected in a trial of the OX40 agonist ivuxolimab. J is TRBJ2-7 and V is TRBV15; TRBD2 agrees at 11 bases. The clonotype was recovered from an adult with an advanced solid tumor such as melanoma, head and neck, liver or kidney cancer. CDR3 protein: CATSTGTSGGEQYF. The CDR3 DNA reads TGTGCCACCAGCACCGGGACTAGCGGTGGGGAGCAGTACTTC.